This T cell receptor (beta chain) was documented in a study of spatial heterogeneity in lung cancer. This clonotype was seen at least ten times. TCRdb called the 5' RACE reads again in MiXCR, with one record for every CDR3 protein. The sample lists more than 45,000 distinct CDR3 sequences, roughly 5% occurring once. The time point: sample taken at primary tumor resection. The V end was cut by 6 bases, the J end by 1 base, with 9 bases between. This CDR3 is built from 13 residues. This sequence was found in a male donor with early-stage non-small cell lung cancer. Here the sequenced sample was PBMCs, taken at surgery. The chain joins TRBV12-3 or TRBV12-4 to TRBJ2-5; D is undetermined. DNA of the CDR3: TGTGCCAGCAGCCCCGACCTCCAAGAGACCCAGTACTTC. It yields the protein CASSPDLQETQYF.